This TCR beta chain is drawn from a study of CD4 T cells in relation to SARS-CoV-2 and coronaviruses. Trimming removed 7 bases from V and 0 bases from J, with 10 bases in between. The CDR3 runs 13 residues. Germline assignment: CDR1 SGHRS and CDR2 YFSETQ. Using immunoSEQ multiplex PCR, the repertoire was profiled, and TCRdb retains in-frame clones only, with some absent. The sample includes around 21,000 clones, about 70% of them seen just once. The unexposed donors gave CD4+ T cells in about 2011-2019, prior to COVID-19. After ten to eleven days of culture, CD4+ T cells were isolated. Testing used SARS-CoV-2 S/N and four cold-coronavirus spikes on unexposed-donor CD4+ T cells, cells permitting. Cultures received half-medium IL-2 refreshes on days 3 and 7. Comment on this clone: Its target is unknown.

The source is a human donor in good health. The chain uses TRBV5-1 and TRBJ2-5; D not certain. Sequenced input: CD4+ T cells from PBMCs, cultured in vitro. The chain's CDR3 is CASRRSDQETQYF. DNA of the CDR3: TGCGCCAGCCGAAGATCGGACCAAGAGACCCAGTACTTC. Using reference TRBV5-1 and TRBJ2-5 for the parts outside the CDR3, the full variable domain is KAGVTQTPRYLIKTRGQQVTLSCSPISGHRSVSWYQQTPGQGLQFLFEYFSETQRNKGNFPGRFSGRQFSNSRSEMNVSTLELGDSALYLCASRRSDQETQYFGPGTRLLVL.